The clone carrying this T cell receptor beta chain was picked up a small number of times. Its antigen is not identified. The assay was immunoSEQ multiplex PCR, and TCRdb's table has in-frame clones only and misses some. Altogether under 950 clones are present, roughly 20% being singletons, with the ten largest covering around 15%. Treatment specified: randomized to nivolumab then ipilimumab (arm A) or the reverse (arm B). The V and J ends lost 10 bases and 0 bases respectively, with 9 bases between them. In germline, CDR1 is MNHGY, CDR2 SAAAGT. This CDR3 is built from 12 residues. This record belongs to a study of sequential checkpoint blockade in melanoma. Turning to the study itself: Each arm's sequence ended with maintenance nivolumab. TCRβ was sequenced from DNA of 90 to 95 pretreatment tumors. After nivolumab or ipilimumab alone, around 20 patients had week-13 rebiopsies.

Overall study results and limits: Response in arm A was associated with pretreatment TIL clonality.

This chain connects TRBV6-8 to TRBJ1-1, with D possibly matching TRBD1 (5 bases). This clonotype was obtained from a human donor with melanoma. Material: tumor tissue (inferred from file names), obtained from a patient given nivolumab and ipilimumab in sequence. CDR3 region: CATSGMNTEAFF. For the CDR3, the DNA is TGTGCCACGTCAGGGATGAACACTGAAGCTTTCTTT.